This TCR beta chain was found in a study of Graves' ophthalmopathy and Graves' hyperthyroidism. RNA transcripts provided the template for amplifying TCR beta CDR3 regions. RT-PCR was first run with HTBI primers, then multiplex PCR in a second round. TCRdb fed the multiplex PCR reads into MiXCR, producing one record per CDR3 protein. The sample yields roughly 1.1 million distinct CDR3 sequences, roughly 35% seen once. Regarding the study as a whole: Progression of ophthalmopathy was predicted by the model with 60% to 71% sensitivity and 72% to 85% specificity.

This clonotype came up many times. No antigen is known for it. Material for sequencing was peripheral blood or thyroid tissue (not recorded which). This TCR was recovered from an adult man with Graves' hyperthyroidism.

The CDR3 region is CASSESKYTEAFF. Written as DNA, the CDR3 is TGCGCCAGCAGTGAGTCGAAATACACTGAAGCTTTCTTT. J is TRBJ1-1 and V is TRBV10-1; D call uncertain. The CDR3 has 13 amino acids. V lost 0 bases, J lost 3 bases, and 5 bases lay in between. The germline V gene encodes CDR1 WNHNN and CDR2 SYGVQD (reference sequence).